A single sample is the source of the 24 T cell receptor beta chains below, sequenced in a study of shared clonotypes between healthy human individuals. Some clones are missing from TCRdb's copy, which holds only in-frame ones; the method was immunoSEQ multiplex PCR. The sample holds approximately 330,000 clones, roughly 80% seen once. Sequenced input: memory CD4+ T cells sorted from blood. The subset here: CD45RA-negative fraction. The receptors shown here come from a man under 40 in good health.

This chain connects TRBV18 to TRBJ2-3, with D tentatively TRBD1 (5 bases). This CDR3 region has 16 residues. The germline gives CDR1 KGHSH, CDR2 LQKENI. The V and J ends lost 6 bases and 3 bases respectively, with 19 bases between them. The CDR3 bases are TGTGCCAGCTCTCCCCCCCAGGGATCCATAACAGATACGCAGTATTTT. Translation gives CASSPPQGSITDTQYF.

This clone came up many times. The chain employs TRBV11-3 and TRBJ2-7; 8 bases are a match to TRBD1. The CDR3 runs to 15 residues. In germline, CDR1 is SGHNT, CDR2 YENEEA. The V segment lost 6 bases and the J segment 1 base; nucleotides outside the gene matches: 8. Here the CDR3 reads CASSHGQGGSYEQYF. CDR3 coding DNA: TGTGCCAGCAGTCATGGACAGGGAGGTTCCTACGAGCAGTACTTC.

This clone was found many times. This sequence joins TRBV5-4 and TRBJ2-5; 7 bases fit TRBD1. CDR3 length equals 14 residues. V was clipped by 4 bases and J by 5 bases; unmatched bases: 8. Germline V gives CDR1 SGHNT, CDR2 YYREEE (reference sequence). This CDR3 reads CASSPRQGLETQYF. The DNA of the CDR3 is TGTGCCAGCAGCCCTAGACAGGGTTTGGAGACCCAGTACTTC.

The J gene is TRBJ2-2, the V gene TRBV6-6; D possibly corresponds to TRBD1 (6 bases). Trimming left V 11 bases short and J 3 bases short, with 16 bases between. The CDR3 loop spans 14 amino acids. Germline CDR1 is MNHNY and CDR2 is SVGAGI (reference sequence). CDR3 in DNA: TGTGCCTCCAAGGAGCAGGGGTACACCGGGGAGCTGTTTTTT. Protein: CASKEQGYTGELFF.

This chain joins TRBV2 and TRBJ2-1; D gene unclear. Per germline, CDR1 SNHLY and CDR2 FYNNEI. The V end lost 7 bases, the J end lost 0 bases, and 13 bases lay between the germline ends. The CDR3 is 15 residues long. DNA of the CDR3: TGTGCCAGCACAACGCGGAGTAGCTCCTACAATGAGCAGTTCTTC. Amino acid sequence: CASTTRSSSYNEQFF.

The CDR3: CATLAGESYNEQFF. The CDR3 DNA reads TGTGCCACCCTAGCGGGAGAGTCCTACAATGAGCAGTTCTTC. The chain uses TRBV2 and TRBJ2-1; 10 bases agree with TRBD2. The junction had 4 bases not matched to a gene; V was cut back by 10 bases and J by 1 base. There are 14 residues in the CDR3. In germline, CDR1 is SNHLY, CDR2 FYNNEI.

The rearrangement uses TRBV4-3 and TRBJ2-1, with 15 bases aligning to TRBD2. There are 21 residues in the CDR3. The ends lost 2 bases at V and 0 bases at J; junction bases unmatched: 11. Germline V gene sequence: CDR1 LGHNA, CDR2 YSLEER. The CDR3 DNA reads TGCGCCAGCAGCCAACCAAGTGCGGGACTAGCGGGAGGCTACTCCTACAATGAGCAGTTCTTC. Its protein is CASSQPSAGLAGGYSYNEQFF.

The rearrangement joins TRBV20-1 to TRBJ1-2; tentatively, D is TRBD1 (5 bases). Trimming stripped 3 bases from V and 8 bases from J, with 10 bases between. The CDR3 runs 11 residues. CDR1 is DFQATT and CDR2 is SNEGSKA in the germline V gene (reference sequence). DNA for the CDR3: TGCAGTGCTAGCCCGGGGGGGGGCTACACCTTC. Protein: CSASPGGGYTF.

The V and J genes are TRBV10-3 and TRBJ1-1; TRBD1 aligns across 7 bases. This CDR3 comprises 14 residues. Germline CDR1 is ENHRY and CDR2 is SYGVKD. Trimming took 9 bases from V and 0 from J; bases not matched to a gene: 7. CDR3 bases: TGTGCCATGGGAGCGGGACAGCTGAACACTGAAGCTTTCTTT. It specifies CAMGAGQLNTEAFF.

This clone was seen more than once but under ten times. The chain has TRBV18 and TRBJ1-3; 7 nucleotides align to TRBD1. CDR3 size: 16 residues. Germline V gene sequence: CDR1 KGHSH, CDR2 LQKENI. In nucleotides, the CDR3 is TGTGCTACCGCCCAGGACAGGCTACTCTCTGGAAACACCATATATTTT. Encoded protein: CATAQDRLLSGNTIYF.

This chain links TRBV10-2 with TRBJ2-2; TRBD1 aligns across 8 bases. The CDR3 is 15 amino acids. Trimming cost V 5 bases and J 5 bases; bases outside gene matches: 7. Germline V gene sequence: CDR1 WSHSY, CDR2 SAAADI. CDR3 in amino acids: CASSLGQGPTGELFF. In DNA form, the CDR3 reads TGCGCCAGCAGTCTCGGACAGGGACCTACCGGGGAGCTGTTTTTT.

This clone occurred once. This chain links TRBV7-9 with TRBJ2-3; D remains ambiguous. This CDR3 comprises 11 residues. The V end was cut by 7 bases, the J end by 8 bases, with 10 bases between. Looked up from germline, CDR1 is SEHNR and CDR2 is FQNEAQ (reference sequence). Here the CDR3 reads CASTPSVTQYF. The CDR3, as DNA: TGTGCCAGCACCCCCAGCGTTACGCAGTATTTT.

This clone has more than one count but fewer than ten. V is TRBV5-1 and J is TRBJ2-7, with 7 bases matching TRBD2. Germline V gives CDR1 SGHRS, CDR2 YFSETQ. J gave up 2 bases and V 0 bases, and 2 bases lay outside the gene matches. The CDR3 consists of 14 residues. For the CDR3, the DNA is TGCGCCAGCAGCTTGGTCGGGGGGACCTACGAGCAGTACTTC. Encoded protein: CASSLVGGTYEQYF.

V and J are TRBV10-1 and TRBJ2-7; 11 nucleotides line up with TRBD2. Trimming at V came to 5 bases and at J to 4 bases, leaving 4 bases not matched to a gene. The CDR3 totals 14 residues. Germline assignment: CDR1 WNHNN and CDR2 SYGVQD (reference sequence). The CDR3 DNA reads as TGCGCCAGCAGTAAAGGGACTAGCGGTTACGAGCAGTACTTC. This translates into CASSKGTSGYEQYF.

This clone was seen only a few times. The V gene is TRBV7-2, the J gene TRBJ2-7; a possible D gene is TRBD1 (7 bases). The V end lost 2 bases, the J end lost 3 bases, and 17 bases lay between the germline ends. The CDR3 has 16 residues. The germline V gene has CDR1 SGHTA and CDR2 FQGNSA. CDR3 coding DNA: TGTGCCAGCAGCTTACAGGAGGGGGCGCAAGTCTACGAGCAGTACTTC. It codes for CASSLQEGAQVYEQYF.

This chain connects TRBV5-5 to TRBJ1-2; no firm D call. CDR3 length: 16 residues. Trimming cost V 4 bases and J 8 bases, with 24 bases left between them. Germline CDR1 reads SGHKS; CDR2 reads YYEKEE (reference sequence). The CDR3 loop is CASSPKVGEGSYGYTF. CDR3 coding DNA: TGTGCCAGCAGCCCCAAAGTTGGGGAAGGGTCCTACGGCTACACCTTC.

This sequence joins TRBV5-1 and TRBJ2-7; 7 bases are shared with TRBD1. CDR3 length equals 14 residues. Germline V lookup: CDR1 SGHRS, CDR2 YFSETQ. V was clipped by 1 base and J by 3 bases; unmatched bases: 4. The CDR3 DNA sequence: TGCGCCAGCAGCTTGACAGGGGACGTCTACGAGCAGTACTTC. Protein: CASSLTGDVYEQYF.

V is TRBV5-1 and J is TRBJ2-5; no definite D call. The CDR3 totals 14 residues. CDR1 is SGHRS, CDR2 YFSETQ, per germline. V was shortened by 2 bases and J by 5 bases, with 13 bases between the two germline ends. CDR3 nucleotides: TGCGCCAGCAGCTTAATCAGTGGAGAGGAGACCCAGTACTTC. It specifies CASSLISGEETQYF.

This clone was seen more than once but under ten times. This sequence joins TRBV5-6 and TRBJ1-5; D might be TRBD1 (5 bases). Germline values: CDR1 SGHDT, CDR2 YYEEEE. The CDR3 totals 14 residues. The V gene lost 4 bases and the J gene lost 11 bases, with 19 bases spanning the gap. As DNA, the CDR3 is TGTGCCAGCAGCGCGGCAGGGACTATCTCGGCCCAGCATTTT. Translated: CASSAAGTISAQHF.

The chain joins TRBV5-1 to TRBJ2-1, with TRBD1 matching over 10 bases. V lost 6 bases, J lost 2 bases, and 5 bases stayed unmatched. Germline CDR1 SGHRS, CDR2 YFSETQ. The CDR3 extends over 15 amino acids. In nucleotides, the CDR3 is TGCGCCAGCACAGCCGGGACAGGGGCCTACAATGAGCAGTTCTTC. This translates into CASTAGTGAYNEQFF.

The CDR3 sequence is CAWSQPTGGRGETQYF. The CDR3 DNA reads as TGTGCCTGGAGTCAACCCACAGGGGGCAGGGGAGAGACCCAGTACTTC. The gene calls are TRBV30 and TRBJ2-5, with TRBD1 matching 9 bases. This CDR3 spans 16 amino acids. The germline V gene has CDR1 GTSNPN and CDR2 SVGIG (reference sequence). Trimming removed 2 bases from V and 4 bases from J; junction bases left unmatched: 11.

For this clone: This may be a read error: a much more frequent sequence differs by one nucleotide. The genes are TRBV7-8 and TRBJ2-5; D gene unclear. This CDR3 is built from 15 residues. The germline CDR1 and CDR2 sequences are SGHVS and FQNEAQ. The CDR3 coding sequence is TGTGCCAGCAGCCTCCTCTTAGTCGTCCAAGTGACCCAGTACTTC. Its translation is CASSLLLVVQVTQYF.

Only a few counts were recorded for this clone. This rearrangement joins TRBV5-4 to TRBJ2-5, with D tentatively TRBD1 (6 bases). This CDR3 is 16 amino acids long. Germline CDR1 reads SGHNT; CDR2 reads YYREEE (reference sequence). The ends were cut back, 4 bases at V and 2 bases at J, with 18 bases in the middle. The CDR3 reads CASSLLQGLTQETQYF. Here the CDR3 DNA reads TGTGCCAGCAGCCTATTACAGGGATTGACTCAAGAGACCCAGTACTTC. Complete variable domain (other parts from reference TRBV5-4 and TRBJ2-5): ETGVTQSPTHLIKTRGQQVTLRCSSQSGHNTVSWYQQALGQGPQFIFQYYREEENGRGNFPPRFSGLQFPNYSSELNVNALELDDSALYLCASSLLQGLTQETQYFGPGTRLLVL.

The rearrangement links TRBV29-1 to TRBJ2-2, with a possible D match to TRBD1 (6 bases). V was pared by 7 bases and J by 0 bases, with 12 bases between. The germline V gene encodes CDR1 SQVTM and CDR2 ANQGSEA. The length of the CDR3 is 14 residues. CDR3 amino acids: CSAIGTPNTGELFF. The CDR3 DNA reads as TGCAGCGCCATCGGGACACCGAACACCGGGGAGCTGTTTTTT.